This T cell receptor (beta chain) appears in the sequencing data of a study of cytomegalovirus exposure and HLA in healthy donors (dated by TCRdb to about 2017). Broadly, across the study: According to a later analysis, one platform produced both the 120 validation repertoires and the approximately 670 repertoires of the first cohort. The aim of the study was to test whether cataloging public T cell receptors could identify signatures of past pathogen exposure. Besides the first cohort of some 670 subjects, a separate validation cohort made up of over a hundred different subjects was used. High-throughput TCR immunosequencing, statistical association of individual TCRs with disease status, and machine learning were combined to predict cytomegalovirus infection status.

The donors were included in the validation cohort of over a hundred subjects, a group kept apart from the roughly 700-subject first cohort. The protocol used for the library was the immunoSEQ multiplex PCR assay. The original methods were these. A statistical classification framework was built to diagnose cytomegalovirus status from the catalog of TCR beta chain sequences. TCRdb took this table from immuneACCESS and kept in-frame rearrangements with V and J called. Such tables lack part of the clones; where checked against another copy, unresolved V genes explain under half of the gap, and the rest is unexplained. V and J calls and clone size come straight from that table; D and trimming were deduced from the DNA. In all, the sample holds over 150,000 clones, and 91% of those were seen once. 3% to 3.5% of the sample rests with the top ten. On this clone itself: Its antigen is unknown. No base-level quality is on record; no much larger clone is a single base apart.

Between the V and J ends, shortened by 0 bases and 1 base respectively, the junction contains 13 bases. The germline V gene gives CDR1 as SGDLS and CDR2 as YYNGEE. Counted from cysteine to phenylalanine, this CDR3 has 17 amino acids. Just the 51-base CDR3 DNA is kept, in frame starting at base 1. Summary of the overall study and its limitations: A few of the identified cytomegalovirus-associated TCR beta chains were confirmed in vitro to be specific for cytomegalovirus antigens. The authors suggested that the approach could potentially be generalized to other disease states and immunological phenotypes. Subsequent analysis determined that TCRs grouped into clusters in the first cohort also showed a tendency toward co-occurrence across the 120 or so validation repertoires, and 94% of cluster scores exceeded 0. The classifier was reported to diagnose cytomegalovirus status with high specificity and sensitivity in both the original and validation cohorts. Most TCR sequences were observed very rarely across donors, whereas some public TCRs were present in many individuals. A later analysis lacked HLA typing for the validation cohort, so it scored co-occurrence in that cohort across all 120 or so repertoires. In the study, some 160 TCR beta chains were listed as associated with cytomegalovirus.

Material: PBMCs. The chain employs TRBV9 and TRBJ1-4; there is no confident call for the D gene. The sequence came from a woman aged 18-35 years in good health and CMV-seropositive. CDR3 reads: CASSVGSGMGTNEKLFF. The nucleotide sequence is TGTGCCAGCAGCGTAGGGTCCGGGATGGGAACTAATGAAAAACTGTTTTTT.